One sample yielded the 11 T cell receptor beta chains listed below, sequenced in a study of beta chain features in type 1 diabetes. The authors reverse transcribed all of the isolated RNA, so sequencing captured expressed TCRB transcripts. TCRdb's copy holds only in-frame clones and misses some; the assay was immunoSEQ multiplex PCR. The data contain hundreds of thousands of clones, around 10% of them singletons. The specimen sequenced was naive CD4+ T cells from blood. These receptors came from a woman between 18 and 29 years old in good health.

This clone has more than one count but fewer than ten. The chain links TRBV5-1 to TRBJ1-2; the D is unclear. CDR3 length: 12 amino acids. V was clipped by 6 bases and J by 1 base, with 7 bases between them. Germline V gene lookup returns CDR1 SGHRS and CDR2 YFSETQ. CDR3 DNA: TGCGCCAGCACAGATTTTAACTATGGCTACACCTTC. This encodes CASTDFNYGYTF.

CDR3 loop: CAWSVLGGAEAFF. For the CDR3, the DNA is TGTGCCTGGAGTGTACTTGGGGGGGCAGAAGCTTTCTTT. This chain joins TRBV30 and TRBJ1-1; D possibly corresponds to TRBD1 (6 bases). Germline V gene sequence: CDR1 GTSNPN, CDR2 SVGIG (reference sequence). Trimming took off 0 bases at V and 8 bases at J, with 13 bases between the two ends. The CDR3 is made up of 13 amino acids. The full variable domain, with the rest looked up from reference TRBV30 and TRBJ1-1, is SQTIHQWPATLVQPVGSPLSLECTVEGTSNPNLYWYRQAAGRGLQLLFYSVGIGQISSEVPQNLSASRPQDRQFILSSKKLLLSDSGFYLCAWSVLGGAEAFFGQGTRLTVV.

The chain recombines TRBV5-4 with TRBJ1-4, with a possible D match to TRBD1 (6 bases). Germline loops: CDR1 SGHNT, CDR2 YYREEE (reference sequence). V dropped 3 bases and J dropped 2 bases, with 8 bases sitting between them. CDR3 length: 14 residues. CDR3: CASSYDRTNEKLFF. CDR3 coding DNA: TGTGCCAGCAGCTATGACAGGACTAATGAAAAACTGTTTTTT.

This clone was counted between two and nine times. V gene TRBV5-1 combines with J gene TRBJ2-3; no clear D. V lost 0 bases and J 0 bases, leaving 11 bases between the germline ends. This CDR3 contains 16 residues. The germline V gene encodes CDR1 SGHRS and CDR2 YFSETQ. As DNA, the CDR3 is TGCGCCAGCAGCTTGGCCACAGACGGAAGCACAGATACGCAGTATTTT. Protein product: CASSLATDGSTDTQYF.

This clone was counted only a few times. The V gene is TRBV30, the J gene TRBJ1-1; D is unresolved. Trimming left V 4 bases short and J 6 bases short, with 15 bases between. Germline values: CDR1 GTSNPN, CDR2 SVGIG (reference sequence). The length of the CDR3 is 13 residues. The CDR3 nucleotides read TGTGCCTGGACGCTAGGGTGGCGGGCTGAAGCTTTCTTT. Protein sequence: CAWTLGWRAEAFF.

The chain recombines TRBV30 with TRBJ1-4; tentatively, D is TRBD1 (5 bases). This CDR3 comprises 13 residues. V was shortened by 8 bases and J by 1 base, with 11 bases between the two germline ends. CDR1 GTSNPN and CDR2 SVGIG come from the germline V gene (reference sequence). CDR3 loop: CAGASRTNEKLFF. CDR3 coding DNA: TGTGCCGGGGCGAGTAGAACTAATGAAAAACTGTTTTTT.

This clone occurred a few times. The chain uses TRBV5-1 and TRBJ2-1; TRBD2 matches 8 bases. Germline CDR1 SGHRS, CDR2 YFSETQ. There are 15 residues in the CDR3. V was clipped by 6 bases and J by 3 bases; unmatched bases: 8. CDR3 DNA sequence: TGCGCCAGCACGAATAGCGGGAATAACTACAATGAGCAGTTCTTC. It encodes CASTNSGNNYNEQFF.

Worth noting for this clone: Other nucleotide sequences from this sample produce the same CDR3. The V gene is TRBV14, the J gene TRBJ1-2, with 8 nucleotides matching TRBD1. Per germline, CDR1 SGHDN and CDR2 FVKESK. This CDR3 spans 13 amino acids. The V gene end was trimmed by 1 base and the J gene end by 8 bases; junction bases not matched to a gene: 3. The chain's CDR3 is CASSQGQGYGYTF. CDR3 nucleotide sequence: TGTGCCAGCAGCCAAGGACAGGGGTACGGCTACACCTTC.

The chain has TRBV18 and TRBJ1-2; 7 bases agree with TRBD1. Trimming took 0 bases from V and 6 from J; bases not matched to a gene: 10. CDR3 size: 16 residues. Germline lookup yields CDR1 KGHSH and CDR2 LQKENI. CDR3: CASSPPSRTGDHGYTF. CDR3 DNA: TGTGCCAGCTCACCACCGTCTCGGACAGGAGATCATGGCTACACCTTC.

This clone was seen a handful of times. The J gene is TRBJ1-5, the V gene TRBV23-1, with D unclear. TRBV23-1 falls under the ORF class, with uncertain function. The CDR3 length is 15 residues. Trimming stripped 0 bases from V and 4 bases from J, with 10 bases between. The CDR3 protein is CASSQSIAGNQPQHF. As DNA, the CDR3 is TGCGCCAGCAGTCAATCGATTGCGGGGAATCAGCCCCAGCATTTT.

The genes are TRBV5-4 and TRBJ2-2, with D possibly matching TRBD1 (5 bases). The V gene's germline CDR1 is SGHNT and CDR2 YYREEE (reference sequence). Trimming shortened V by 3 bases and J by 4 bases, and 10 bases separated the two germline ends. CDR3 length equals 14 residues. Written as DNA, the CDR3 is TGTGCCAGCAGCTCCTCAAGGGGCACCGGGGAGCTGTTTTTT. Its protein product is CASSSSRGTGELFF.